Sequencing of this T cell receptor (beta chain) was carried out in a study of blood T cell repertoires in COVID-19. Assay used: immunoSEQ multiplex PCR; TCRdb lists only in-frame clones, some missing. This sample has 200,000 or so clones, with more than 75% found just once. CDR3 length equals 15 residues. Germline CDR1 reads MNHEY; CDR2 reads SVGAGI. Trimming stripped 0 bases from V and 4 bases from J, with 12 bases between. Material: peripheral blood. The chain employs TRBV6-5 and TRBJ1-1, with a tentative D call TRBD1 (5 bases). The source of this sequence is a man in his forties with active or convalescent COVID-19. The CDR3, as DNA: TGTGCCAGCAGTTACTCGACAGCCTGGGGCACTGAAGCTTTCTTT. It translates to CASSYSTAWGTEAFF.